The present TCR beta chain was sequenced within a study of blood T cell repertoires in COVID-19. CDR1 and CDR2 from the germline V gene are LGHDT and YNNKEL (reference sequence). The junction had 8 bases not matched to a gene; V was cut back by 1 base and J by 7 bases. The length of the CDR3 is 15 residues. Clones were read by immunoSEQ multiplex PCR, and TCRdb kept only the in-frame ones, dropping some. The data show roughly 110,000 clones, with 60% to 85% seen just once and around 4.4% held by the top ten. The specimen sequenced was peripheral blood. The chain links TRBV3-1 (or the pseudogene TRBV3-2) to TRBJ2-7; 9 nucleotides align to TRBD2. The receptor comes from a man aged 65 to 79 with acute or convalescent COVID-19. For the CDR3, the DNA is TGTGCCAGCAGCCAAGTTGCTAGCGGGGTAGGGGAGCAGTACTTC. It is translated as CASSQVASGVGEQYF.